This T cell receptor (beta chain) was sequenced in a study of blood T cell repertoires in COVID-19. In the study overall: Researchers got acute and convalescent COVID-19 samples from the United States, Italy and Spain. PBMCs, B-cell-depleted T cells, or T cells were the source of the cDNA or gDNA that made up the material.

Authors' processing steps: Amplification of reference gene primers provided the estimated nucleated cell counts. TCRdb's table, derived via immunoSEQ multiplex PCR, lists solely in-frame clones and lacks some. Clone size and V and J calls were adopted from that table, with D and trimming inferred from the DNA. The sample comprises roughly 390,000 clones, 85% of which are singletons, and roughly 3.9% rests with the top ten. This sequence was found in a woman aged 18-30 years with acute or convalescent COVID-19. The source material was peripheral blood.

The CDR3: CASRIGTSRDTQYF. CDR3 in DNA: TGTGCCAGCCGGATCGGGACTAGTCGGGATACGCAGTATTTT. This chain links TRBV27 with TRBJ2-3; 8 bases are a match to TRBD2. Germline CDR1 is MNHEY and CDR2 is SMNVEV (reference sequence). The CDR3 is made up of 14 amino acids. Trimming took 8 bases from V and 6 from J; bases not matched to a gene: 10.